This TCR beta chain is from a study of T cells in Graves' hyperthyroidism and ophthalmopathy. Study outcomes and limitations: The authors' 13 V-J model separated ophthalmopathy from stable hyperthyroidism. Appearing also in blood were most of the thyroid clonotypes expanded above 0.001.

This clonotype was recorded a few times. Its antigen is not known. V gave up 5 bases and J gave up 3 bases; unmatched junction bases: 13. Germline assignment: CDR1 SEHNR and CDR2 FQNEAQ (reference sequence). The CDR3 has 16 residues. Progressors' blood was drawn at hyperthyroidism diagnosis, before ophthalmopathy symptoms. The PBMCs studied were ones that came from about 10 ml fresh peripheral blood. The CDR3 regions of TCR beta were amplified from RNA transcripts. First-round RT-PCR of the TCR CDR3 relied on the HTBI primer set. MiXCR was run by TCRdb on the multiplex PCR reads, yielding one entry per CDR3 protein. The sample has hundreds of thousands of distinct CDR3 sequences, about 19% seen once.

The source of this sequence is a woman in her forties or fifties with Graves' hyperthyroidism that later progressed to Graves' ophthalmopathy. Sequencing was performed on blood. V is TRBV7-9 and J is TRBJ2-7; 7 bases line up with TRBD1. CDR3 residues: CASSPPRDSLFYEQYF. Here the CDR3 DNA reads TGTGCCAGCAGCCCGCCCCGGGACAGCCTCTTCTACGAGCAGTACTTC.